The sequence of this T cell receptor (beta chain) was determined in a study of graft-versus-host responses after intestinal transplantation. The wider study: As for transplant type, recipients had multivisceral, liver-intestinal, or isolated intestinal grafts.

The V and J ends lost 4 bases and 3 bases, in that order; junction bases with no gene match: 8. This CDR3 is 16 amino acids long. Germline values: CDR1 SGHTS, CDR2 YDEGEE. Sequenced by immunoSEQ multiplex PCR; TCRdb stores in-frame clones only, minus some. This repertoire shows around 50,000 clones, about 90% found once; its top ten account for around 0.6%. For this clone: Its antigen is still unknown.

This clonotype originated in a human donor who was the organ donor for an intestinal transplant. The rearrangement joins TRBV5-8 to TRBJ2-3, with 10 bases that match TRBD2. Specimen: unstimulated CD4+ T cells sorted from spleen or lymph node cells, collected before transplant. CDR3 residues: CASSRNKREGTDTQYF. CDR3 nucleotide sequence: TGTGCCAGCAGCCGAAACAAGCGGGAGGGAACAGATACGCAGTATTTT.